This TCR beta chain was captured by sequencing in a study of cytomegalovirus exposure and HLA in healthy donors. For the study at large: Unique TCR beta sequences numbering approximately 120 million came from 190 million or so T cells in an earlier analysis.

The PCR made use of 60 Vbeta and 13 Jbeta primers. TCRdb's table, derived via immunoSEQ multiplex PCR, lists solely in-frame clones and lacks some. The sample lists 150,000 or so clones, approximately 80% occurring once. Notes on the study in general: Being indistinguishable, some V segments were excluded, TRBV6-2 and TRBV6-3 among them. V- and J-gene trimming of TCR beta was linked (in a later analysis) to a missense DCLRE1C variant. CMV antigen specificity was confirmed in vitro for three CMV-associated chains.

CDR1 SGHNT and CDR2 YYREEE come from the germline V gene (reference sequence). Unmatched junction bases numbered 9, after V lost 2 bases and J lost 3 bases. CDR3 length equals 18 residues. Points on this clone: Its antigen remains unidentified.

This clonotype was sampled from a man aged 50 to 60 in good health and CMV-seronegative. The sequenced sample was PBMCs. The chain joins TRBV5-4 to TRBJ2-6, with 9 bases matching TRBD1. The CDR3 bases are TGTGCCAGCAGCTTCGCCGGGACAGGGATTGGTGGGGCCAACGTCCTGACTTTC. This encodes CASSFAGTGIGGANVLTF.